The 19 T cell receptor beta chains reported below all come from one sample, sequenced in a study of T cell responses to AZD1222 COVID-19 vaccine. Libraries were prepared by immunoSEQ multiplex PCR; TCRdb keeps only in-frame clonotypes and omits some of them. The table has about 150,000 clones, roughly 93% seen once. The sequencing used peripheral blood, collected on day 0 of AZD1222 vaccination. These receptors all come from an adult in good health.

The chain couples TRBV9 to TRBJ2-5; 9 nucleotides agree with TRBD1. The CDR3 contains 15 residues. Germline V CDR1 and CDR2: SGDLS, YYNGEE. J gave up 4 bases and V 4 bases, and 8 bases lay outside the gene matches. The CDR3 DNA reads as TGTGCCAGCAGCCCCACAGGGGGCGGGGGAGAGACCCAGTACTTC. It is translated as CASSPTGGGGETQYF. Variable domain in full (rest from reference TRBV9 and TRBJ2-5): DSGVTQTPKHLITATGQRVTLRCSPRSGDLSVYWYQQSLDQGLQFLIQYYNGEERAKGNILERFSAQQFPDLHSELNLSSLELGDSALYFCASSPTGGGGETQYFGPGTRLLVL.

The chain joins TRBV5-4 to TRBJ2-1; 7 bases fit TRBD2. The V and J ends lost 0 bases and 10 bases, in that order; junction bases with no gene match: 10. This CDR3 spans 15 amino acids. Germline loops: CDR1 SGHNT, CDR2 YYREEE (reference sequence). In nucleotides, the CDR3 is TGTGCCAGCAGCTTGGATGGACTAGAGGTTAGCGAGCAGTTCTTC. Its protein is CASSLDGLEVSEQFF.

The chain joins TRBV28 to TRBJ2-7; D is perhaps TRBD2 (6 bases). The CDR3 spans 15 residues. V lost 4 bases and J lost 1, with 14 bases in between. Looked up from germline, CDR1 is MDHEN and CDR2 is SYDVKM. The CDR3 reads CASSYPLAPSYEQYF. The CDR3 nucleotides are TGTGCCAGCAGTTATCCACTAGCTCCTTCCTACGAGCAGTACTTC. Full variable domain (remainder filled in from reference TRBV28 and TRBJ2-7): DVKVTQSSRYLVKRTGEKVFLECVQDMDHENMFWYRQDPGLGLRLIYFSYDVKMKEKGDIPEGYSVSREKKERFSLILESASTNQTSMYLCASSYPLAPSYEQYFGPGTRLTVT.

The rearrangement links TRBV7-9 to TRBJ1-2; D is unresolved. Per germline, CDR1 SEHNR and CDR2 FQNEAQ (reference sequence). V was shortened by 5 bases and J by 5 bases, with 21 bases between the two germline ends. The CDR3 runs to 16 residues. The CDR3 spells CASSPSRIGPAYGYTF. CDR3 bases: TGTGCCAGCAGCCCCAGTCGGATAGGGCCCGCGTATGGCTACACCTTC.

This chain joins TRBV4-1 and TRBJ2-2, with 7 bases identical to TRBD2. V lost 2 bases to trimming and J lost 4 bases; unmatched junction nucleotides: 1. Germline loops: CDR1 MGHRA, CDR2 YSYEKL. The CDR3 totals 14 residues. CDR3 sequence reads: CASSQSSGTGELFF. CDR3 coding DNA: TGCGCCAGCAGCCAATCTAGCGGCACCGGGGAGCTGTTTTTT.

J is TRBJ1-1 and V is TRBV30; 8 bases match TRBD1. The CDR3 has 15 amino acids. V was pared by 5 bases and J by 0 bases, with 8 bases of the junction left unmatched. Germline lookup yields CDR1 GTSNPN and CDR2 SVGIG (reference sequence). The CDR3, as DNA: TGTGCCTGGCTTCAAATGGACAGGGTGAACACTGAAGCTTTCTTT. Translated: CAWLQMDRVNTEAFF.

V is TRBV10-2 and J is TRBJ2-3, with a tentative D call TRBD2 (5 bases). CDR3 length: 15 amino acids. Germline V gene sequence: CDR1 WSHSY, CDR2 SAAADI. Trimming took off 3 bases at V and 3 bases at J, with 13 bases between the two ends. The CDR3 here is CASSDARAETDTQYF. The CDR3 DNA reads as TGCGCCAGCAGTGACGCTAGAGCGGAAACAGATACGCAGTATTTT.

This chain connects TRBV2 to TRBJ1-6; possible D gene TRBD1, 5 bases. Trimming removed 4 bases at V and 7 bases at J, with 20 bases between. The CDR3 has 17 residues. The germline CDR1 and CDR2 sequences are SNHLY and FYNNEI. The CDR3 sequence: CASSVWGRPVKNSPLHF. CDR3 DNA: TGTGCCAGCAGTGTATGGGGACGCCCCGTGAAAAATTCACCCCTCCACTTT.

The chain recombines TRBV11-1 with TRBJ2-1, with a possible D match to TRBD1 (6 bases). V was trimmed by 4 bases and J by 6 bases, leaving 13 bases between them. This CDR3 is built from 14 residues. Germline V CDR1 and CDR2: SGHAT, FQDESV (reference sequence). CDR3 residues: CASSYGGAGNEQFF. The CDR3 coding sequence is TGTGCCAGCAGCTATGGGGGCGCCGGCAATGAGCAGTTCTTC.

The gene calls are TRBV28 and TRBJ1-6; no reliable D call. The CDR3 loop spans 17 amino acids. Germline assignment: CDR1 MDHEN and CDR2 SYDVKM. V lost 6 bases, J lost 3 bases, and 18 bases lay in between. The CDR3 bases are TGTGCCAGCAGCCCCCCCGACGAAGCCAACTATAATTCACCCCTCCACTTT. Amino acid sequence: CASSPPDEANYNSPLHF. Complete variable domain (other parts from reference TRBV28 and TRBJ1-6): DVKVTQSSRYLVKRTGEKVFLECVQDMDHENMFWYRQDPGLGLRLIYFSYDVKMKEKGDIPEGYSVSREKKERFSLILESASTNQTSMYLCASSPPDEANYNSPLHFGNGTRLTVT.

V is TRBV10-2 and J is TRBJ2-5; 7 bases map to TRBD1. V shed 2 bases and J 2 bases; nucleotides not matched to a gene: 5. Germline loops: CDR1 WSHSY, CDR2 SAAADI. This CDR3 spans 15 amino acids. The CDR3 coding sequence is TGCGCCAGCAGTGAGCAGGACAGGCCGCAAGAGACCCAGTACTTC. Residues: CASSEQDRPQETQYF.

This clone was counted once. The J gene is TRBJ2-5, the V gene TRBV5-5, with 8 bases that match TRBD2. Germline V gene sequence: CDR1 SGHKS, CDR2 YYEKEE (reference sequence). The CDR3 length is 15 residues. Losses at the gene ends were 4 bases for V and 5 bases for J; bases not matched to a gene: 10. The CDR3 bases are TGTGCCAGCAGCGCGCAGGCGGGGGGCGGGGAGACCCAGTACTTC. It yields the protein CASSAQAGGGETQYF.

Written as DNA, the CDR3 is TGTGCCAGCAGTTCCCAAGAAAGCGGGAGCTCCTACGAGCAGTACTTC. As protein: CASSSQESGSSYEQYF. This chain uses TRBV28 with TRBJ2-7; 8 bases align to TRBD2. This CDR3 spans 16 amino acids. Trimming at V came to 4 bases and at J to 0 bases, leaving 8 bases not matched to a gene. Germline V gene data show CDR1 as MDHEN and CDR2 as SYDVKM.

The CDR3 sequence is CASSLKYRGEYGYTF. CDR3 nucleotides: TGTGCCAGCAGTTTAAAATACAGGGGGGAATATGGCTACACCTTC. The rearrangement uses TRBV27 and TRBJ1-2; 8 positions agree with TRBD1. The CDR3 covers 15 residues. Germline CDR1 and CDR2: MNHEY and SMNVEV (reference sequence). V was clipped by 2 bases and J by 5 bases; unmatched bases: 7.

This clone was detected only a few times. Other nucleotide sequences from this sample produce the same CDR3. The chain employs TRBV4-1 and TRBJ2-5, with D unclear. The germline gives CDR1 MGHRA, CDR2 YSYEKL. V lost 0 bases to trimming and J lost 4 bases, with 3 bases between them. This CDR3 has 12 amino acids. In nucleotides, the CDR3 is TGCGCCAGCAGCCAAGATCGAGAGACCCAGTACTTC. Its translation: CASSQDRETQYF.

The CDR3 reads CASSIGQGSYEQYF. CDR3 bases: TGTGCCAGCTCAATAGGACAGGGTTCCTACGAGCAGTACTTC. The chain combines TRBV6-5 with TRBJ2-7; 8 nucleotides match TRBD1. V shed 8 bases, J shed 1 base, and the junction held 7 bases outside the gene matches. CDR3 size: 14 residues. The germline V gene encodes CDR1 MNHEY and CDR2 SVGAGI.

The CDR3 loop reads CASSLGRGDATNEKLFF. In nucleotides, the CDR3 is TGTGCCAGCAGCTTGGGAAGAGGAGACGCAACTAATGAAAAACTGTTTTTT. The genes are TRBV5-4 and TRBJ1-4; no clear D. The CDR3 contains 17 residues. V was shortened by 0 bases and J by 0 bases, with 12 bases between the two germline ends. Germline V gene data show CDR1 as SGHNT and CDR2 as YYREEE (reference sequence).

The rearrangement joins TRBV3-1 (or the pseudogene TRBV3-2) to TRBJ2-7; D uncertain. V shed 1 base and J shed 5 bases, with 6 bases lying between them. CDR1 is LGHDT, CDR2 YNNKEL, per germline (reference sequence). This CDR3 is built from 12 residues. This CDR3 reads CASSQARNEQYF. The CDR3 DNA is TGTGCCAGCAGCCAAGCGAGGAACGAGCAGTACTTC.

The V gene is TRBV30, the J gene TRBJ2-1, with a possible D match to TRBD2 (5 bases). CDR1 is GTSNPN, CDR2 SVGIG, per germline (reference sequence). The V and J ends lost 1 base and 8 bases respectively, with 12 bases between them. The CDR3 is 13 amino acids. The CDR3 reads CAWSGMGADEQFF. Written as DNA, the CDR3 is TGTGCCTGGAGTGGGATGGGAGCGGATGAGCAGTTCTTC.